The present TCR beta chain was sequenced within a study of T cells in Graves' hyperthyroidism and ophthalmopathy. Study-wide background: Blood was drawn when the patient was first diagnosed and still untreated. Study observations and caveats: It was a median about 6 months before onset that the model predicted ophthalmopathy.

Across 18 months, stable Graves' hyperthyroidism was marked by no progression to ophthalmopathy. A patient was excluded if there was uncontrolled infection, other autoimmune disease, pregnancy or lactation. The V gene's germline CDR1 is KGHSH and CDR2 LQKENI. The CDR3 is 19 amino acids. V was pared by 1 base and J by 1 base, with 8 bases of the junction left unmatched. Using RNA transcripts as the source, TCR beta CDR3 regions were amplified. When the TCR CDR3 underwent first-round RT-PCR, the HTBI primer set was used. One entry per CDR3 protein, called by TCRdb with MiXCR from the multiplex PCR reads. The profile shows about 380,000 distinct CDR3 sequences, approximately 13% of them singletons. This clonotype was detected many times. Its target is unknown.

This clonotype was sampled from a woman in her fifties or sixties with Graves' hyperthyroidism. Input material: blood. V and J are TRBV18 and TRBJ2-1, with 12 positions matching TRBD2. The CDR3, as DNA: TGTGCCAGCTCACCACGGGATCTAGCGGGAGGGTCTTCCTACAATGAGCAGTTCTTC. Translating gives CASSPRDLAGGSSYNEQFF.